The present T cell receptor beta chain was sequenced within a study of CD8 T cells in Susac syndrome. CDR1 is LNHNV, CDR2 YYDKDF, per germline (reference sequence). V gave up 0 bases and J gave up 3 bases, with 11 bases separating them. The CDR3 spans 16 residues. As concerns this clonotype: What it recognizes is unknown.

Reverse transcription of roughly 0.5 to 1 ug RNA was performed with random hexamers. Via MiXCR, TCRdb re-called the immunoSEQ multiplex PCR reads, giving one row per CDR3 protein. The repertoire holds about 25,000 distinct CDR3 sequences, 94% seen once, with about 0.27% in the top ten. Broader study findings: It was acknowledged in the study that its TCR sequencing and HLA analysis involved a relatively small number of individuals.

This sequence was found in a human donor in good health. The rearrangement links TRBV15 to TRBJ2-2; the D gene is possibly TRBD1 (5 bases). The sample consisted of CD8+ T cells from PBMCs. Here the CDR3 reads CATSRDFAGYTGELFF. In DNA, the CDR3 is TGTGCCACCAGCAGAGATTTTGCAGGGTACACCGGGGAGCTGTTTTTT.